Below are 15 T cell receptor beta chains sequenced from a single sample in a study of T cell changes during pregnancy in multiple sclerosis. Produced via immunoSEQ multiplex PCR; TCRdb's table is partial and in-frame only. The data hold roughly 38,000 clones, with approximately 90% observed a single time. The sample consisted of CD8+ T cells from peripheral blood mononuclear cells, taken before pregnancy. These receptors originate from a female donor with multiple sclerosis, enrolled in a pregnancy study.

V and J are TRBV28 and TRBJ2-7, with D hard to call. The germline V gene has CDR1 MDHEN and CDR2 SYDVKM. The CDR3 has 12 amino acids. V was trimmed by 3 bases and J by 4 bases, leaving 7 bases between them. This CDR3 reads CASSFPSYEQYF. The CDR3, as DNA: TGTGCCAGCAGTTTCCCTAGTTACGAGCAGTACTTC. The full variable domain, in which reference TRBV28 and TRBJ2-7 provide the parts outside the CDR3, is DVKVTQSSRYLVKRTGEKVFLECVQDMDHENMFWYRQDPGLGLRLIYFSYDVKMKEKGDIPEGYSVSREKKERFSLILESASTNQTSMYLCASSFPSYEQYFGPGTRLTVT.

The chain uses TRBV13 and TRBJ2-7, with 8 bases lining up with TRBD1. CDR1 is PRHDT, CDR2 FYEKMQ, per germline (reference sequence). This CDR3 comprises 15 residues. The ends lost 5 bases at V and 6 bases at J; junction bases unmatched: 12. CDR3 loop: CASSAPGQGASEQYF. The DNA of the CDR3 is TGTGCCAGCAGCGCCCCGGGGCAGGGGGCATCCGAGCAGTACTTC.

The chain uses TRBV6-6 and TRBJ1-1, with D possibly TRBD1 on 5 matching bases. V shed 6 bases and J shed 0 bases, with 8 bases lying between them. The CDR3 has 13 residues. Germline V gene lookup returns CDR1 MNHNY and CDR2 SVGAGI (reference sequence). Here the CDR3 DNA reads TGTGCCAGCAGCCTGACAGTGAACACTGAAGCTTTCTTT. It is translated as CASSLTVNTEAFF.

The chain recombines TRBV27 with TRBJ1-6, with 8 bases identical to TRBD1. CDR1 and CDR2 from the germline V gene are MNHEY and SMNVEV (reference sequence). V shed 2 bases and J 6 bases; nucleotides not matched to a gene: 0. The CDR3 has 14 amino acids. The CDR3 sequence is CASSLQGANSPLHF. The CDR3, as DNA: TGTGCCAGCAGTTTACAGGGGGCTAATTCACCCCTCCACTTT.

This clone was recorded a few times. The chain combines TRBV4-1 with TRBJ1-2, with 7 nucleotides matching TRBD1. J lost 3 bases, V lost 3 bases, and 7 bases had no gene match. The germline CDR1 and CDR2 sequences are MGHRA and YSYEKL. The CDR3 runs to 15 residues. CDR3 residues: CASSQLGQLDYGYTF. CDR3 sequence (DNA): TGCGCCAGCAGCCAGCTGGGACAGCTAGACTATGGCTACACCTTC.

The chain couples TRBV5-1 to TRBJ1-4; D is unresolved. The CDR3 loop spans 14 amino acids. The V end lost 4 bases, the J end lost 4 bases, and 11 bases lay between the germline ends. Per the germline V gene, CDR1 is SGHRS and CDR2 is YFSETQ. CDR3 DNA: TGCGCCAGCAGCCCAGCGAACCTTAATGAAAAACTGTTTTTT. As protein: CASSPANLNEKLFF. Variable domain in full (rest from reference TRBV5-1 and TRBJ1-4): KAGVTQTPRYLIKTRGQQVTLSCSPISGHRSVSWYQQTPGQGLQFLFEYFSETQRNKGNFPGRFSGRQFSNSRSEMNVSTLELGDSALYLCASSPANLNEKLFFGSGTQLSVL.

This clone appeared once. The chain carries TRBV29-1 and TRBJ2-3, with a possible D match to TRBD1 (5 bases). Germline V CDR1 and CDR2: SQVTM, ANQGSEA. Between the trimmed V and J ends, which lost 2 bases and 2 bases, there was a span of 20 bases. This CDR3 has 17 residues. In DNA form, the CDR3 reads TGCAGCGTTGAACGGTTGGGGCTACAGCAGGACACAGATACGCAGTATTTT. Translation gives CSVERLGLQQDTDTQYF.

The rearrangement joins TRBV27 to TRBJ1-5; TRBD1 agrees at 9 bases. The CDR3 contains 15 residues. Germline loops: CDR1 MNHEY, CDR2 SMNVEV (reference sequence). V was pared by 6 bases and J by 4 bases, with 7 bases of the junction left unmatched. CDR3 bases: TGTGCCAGCAGCTTCCCCGGGACAGGGAATCAGCCCCAGCATTTT. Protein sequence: CASSFPGTGNQPQHF.

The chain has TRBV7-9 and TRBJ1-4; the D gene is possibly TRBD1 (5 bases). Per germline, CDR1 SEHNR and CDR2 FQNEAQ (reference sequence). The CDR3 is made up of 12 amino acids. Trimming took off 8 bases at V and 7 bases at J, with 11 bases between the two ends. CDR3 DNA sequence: TGTGCCAGCGAGGGGAGGGGTGAAAAACTGTTTTTT. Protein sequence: CASEGRGEKLFF.

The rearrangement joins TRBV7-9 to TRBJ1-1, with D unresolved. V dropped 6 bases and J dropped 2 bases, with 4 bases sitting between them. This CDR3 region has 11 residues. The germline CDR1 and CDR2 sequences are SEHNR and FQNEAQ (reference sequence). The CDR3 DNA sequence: TGTGCCAGCAGGGCCAACACTGAAGCTTTCTTT. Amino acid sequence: CASRANTEAFF. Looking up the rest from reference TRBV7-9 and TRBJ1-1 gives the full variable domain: DTGVSQNPRHKITKRGQNVTFRCDPISEHNRLYWYRQTLGQGPEFLTYFQNEAQLEKSRLLSDRFSAERPKGSFSTLEIQRTEQGDSAMYLCASRANTEAFFGQGTRLTVV.

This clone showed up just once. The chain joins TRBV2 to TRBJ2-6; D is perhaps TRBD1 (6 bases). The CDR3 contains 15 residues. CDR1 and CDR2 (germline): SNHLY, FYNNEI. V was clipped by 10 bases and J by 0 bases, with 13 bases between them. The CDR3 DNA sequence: TGTGCCACCTTAGGGGGACGCTCTGGGGCCAACGTCCTGACTTTC. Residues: CATLGGRSGANVLTF.

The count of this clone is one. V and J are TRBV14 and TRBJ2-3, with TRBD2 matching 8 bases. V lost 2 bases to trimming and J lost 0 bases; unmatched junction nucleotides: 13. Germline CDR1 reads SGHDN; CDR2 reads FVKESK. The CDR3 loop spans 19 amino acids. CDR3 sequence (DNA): TGTGCCAGCAGCCAAACCGGGACTAGACCTTTTACTAGCACAGATACGCAGTATTTT. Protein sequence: CASSQTGTRPFTSTDTQYF.

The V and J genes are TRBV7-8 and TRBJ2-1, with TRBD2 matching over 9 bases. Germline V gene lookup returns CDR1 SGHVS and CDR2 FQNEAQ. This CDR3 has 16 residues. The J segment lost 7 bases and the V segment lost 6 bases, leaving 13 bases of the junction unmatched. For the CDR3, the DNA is TGTGCCAGCAGGACCTTAGCGGGAGTAAGTGGTAATGAGCAGTTCTTC. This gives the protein CASRTLAGVSGNEQFF.

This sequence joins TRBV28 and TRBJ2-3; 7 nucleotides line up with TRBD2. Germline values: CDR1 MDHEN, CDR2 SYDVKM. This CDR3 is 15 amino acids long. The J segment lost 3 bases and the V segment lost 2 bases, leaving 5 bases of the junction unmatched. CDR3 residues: CASSLHWGGTDTQYF. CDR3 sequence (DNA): TGTGCCAGCAGTTTACATTGGGGGGGGACAGATACGCAGTATTTT.

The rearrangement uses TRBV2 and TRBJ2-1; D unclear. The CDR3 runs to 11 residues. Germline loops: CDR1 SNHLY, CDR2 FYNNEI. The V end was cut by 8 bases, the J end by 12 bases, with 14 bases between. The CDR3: CASRGPKSQFF. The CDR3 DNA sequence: TGTGCCAGCCGAGGCCCTAAATCGCAGTTCTTC.